This TCR beta chain was found in a study of cytomegalovirus exposure and HLA in healthy donors. Overall study results and limits: TCR beta chains associated with HLA were, in a later analysis, more clonally expanded than equally common others. Immune exposure was documented only through CMV serostatus. Presence/absence analysis assumed near-uniform sequencing depth across donors.

Healthy individuals who donated bone marrow served as the donors. On this clone: Its antigen is still unknown.

This CDR3 region has 14 residues. CDR1 is SGHRS and CDR2 is YFSETQ in the germline V gene. J lost 4 bases, V lost 4 bases, and 7 bases had no gene match. Primers: 60 Vbeta forward and 13 Jbeta reverse. TCRdb's table, derived via immunoSEQ multiplex PCR, lists solely in-frame clones and lacks some. The top ten clones hold roughly 2% of a sample with 110,000 to 150,000 clones, about 8.9% of them seen once. Material: PBMCs. The clonotype comes from a man aged 45-65 years in good health and CMV-seronegative. The genes are TRBV5-1 and TRBJ1-2; 7 bases align to TRBD1. CDR3 in DNA: TGCGCCAGCAGCGACAGGGATATAGGCTATGGCTACACCTTC. As protein: CASSDRDIGYGYTF.